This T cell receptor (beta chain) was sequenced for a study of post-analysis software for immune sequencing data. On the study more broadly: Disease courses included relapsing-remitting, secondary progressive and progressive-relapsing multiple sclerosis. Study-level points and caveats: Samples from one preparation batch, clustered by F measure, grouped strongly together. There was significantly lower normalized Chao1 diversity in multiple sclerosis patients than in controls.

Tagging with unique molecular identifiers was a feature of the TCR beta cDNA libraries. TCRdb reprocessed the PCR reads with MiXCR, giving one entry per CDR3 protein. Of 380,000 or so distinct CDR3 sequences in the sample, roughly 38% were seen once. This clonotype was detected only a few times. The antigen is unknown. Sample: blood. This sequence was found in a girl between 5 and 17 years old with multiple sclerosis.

The DNA for the CDR3 is TGCAGTGCGAGGAAAGGACAGGGAGGCTACGAGCAGTACTTC. Protein sequence: CSARKGQGGYEQYF. The rearrangement links TRBV20-1 to TRBJ2-7; 8 bases line up with TRBD1. The germline V gene encodes CDR1 DFQATT and CDR2 SNEGSKA (reference sequence). The J segment lost 3 bases and the V segment lost 6 bases, leaving 10 bases of the junction unmatched. The CDR3 has 14 residues.